The rows below give T cell receptor beta chains drawn from one sample of a study of identical twins. TCRdb re-called the 5' RACE reads with MiXCR, one entry per CDR3 protein. This table has hundreds of thousands of distinct CDR3 sequences, around 8.3% appearing once. The same data also went into a second study, on yellow fever vaccine responses in identical twins.

The sequenced material came from PBMCs. These receptors came from a woman younger than 35 in good health. Each CDR3 is given with its conserved first and last residue. D genes are given only for firm matches. Some rows mark clone size as missing; the rest say once, few, many or name a class of expanded clone.

J gene,V gene,D gene,clone size,CDR3 protein,CDR3 DNA
TRBJ2-3,TRBV12-3/TRBV12-4,.,many,CASRRGSDTQYF,TGTGCCAGCAGACGCGGTAGCGATACGCAGTATTTT
TRBJ2-5,TRBV28,TRBD1,.,CASSARDRPKETQYF,TGTGCCAGCAGTGCCCGGGACAGACCTAAAGAGACCCAGTACTTC
TRBJ1-1,TRBV29-1,.,many,CSVDPGANTEAFF,TGCAGCGTTGATCCAGGAGCGAACACTGAAGCTTTCTTT
TRBJ2-5,TRBV9,TRBD2,.,CASSVATSGTIQETQYF,TGTGCCAGCAGCGTGGCAACTAGCGGGACCATCCAAGAGACCCAGTACTTC
TRBJ1-6,TRBV25-1,TRBD1,.,CASSDQGDSPLHF,TGTGCCAGCAGTGATCAGGGGGATTCACCCCTCCACTTT
TRBJ1-4,TRBV12-3/TRBV12-4,TRBD1,many,CASRAWDSATNEKLFF,TGTGCCAGCAGAGCCTGGGACAGCGCAACTAATGAAAAACTGTTTTTT
TRBJ2-7,TRBV6-5,.,.,CASSYGAMYEQYF,TGTGCCAGCAGTTACGGGGCCATGTACGAGCAGTACTTC
TRBJ2-7,TRBV6-5,TRBD1,.,CASSYTPGQGNEQYF,TGTGCCAGCAGTTACACTCCGGGACAGGGAAATGAGCAGTACTTC
TRBJ2-1,TRBV6-1,TRBD2,.,CASIKRPGLAGDEQFF,TGTGCCAGCATCAAAAGACCGGGACTAGCGGGCGATGAGCAGTTCTTC
TRBJ2-1,TRBV30,.,few,CAWNPGFSYNEQFF,TGTGCCTGGAACCCCGGGTTCTCCTACAATGAGCAGTTCTTC
TRBJ2-7,TRBV15,.,few,CATSRDRGGAYEQYF,TGTGCCACCAGCAGAGATCGTGGGGGAGCCTACGAGCAGTACTTC
TRBJ2-5,TRBV12-3/TRBV12-4,.,few,CASSLVFAAETQYF,TGTGCCAGCAGTTTAGTGTTCGCCGCCGAAACCCAGTACTTC
TRBJ1-1,TRBV12-3/TRBV12-4,.,many,CASALPMNTEAFF,TGTGCCAGCGCCTTGCCTATGAACACTGAAGCTTTCTTT
TRBJ2-3,TRBV27,TRBD2,few,CASSSRLAGASDTQYF,TGTGCCAGCAGTTCGCGGCTAGCGGGAGCATCAGATACGCAGTATTTT
TRBJ2-1,TRBV7-9,.,.,CASSLLEKSEQFF,TGTGCCAGCAGCTTATTAGAAAAGAGTGAGCAGTTCTTC
TRBJ2-7,TRBV13,TRBD1,few,CASRFGQVDEQYF,TGTGCCAGCAGATTCGGACAGGTCGACGAGCAGTACTTC
TRBJ2-7,TRBV11-2,.,.,CASSLVVSLRDNIRQYF,TGTGCCAGCAGCTTAGTTGTGTCGCTCCGGGACAATATTCGGCAGTACTTC
TRBJ1-6,TRBV27,.,.,CASRDSGGYNSPLHF,TGTGCCAGCAGGGACTCCGGGGGGTATAATTCACCCCTCCACTTT
TRBJ1-1,TRBV29-1,.,many,CSAVTQGSTEAFF,TGCAGCGCTGTCACACAGGGTTCCACTGAAGCTTTCTTT
TRBJ2-4,TRBV11-2,TRBD1,.,CASSLGDRGGLAKNIQYF,TGTGCCAGCAGCTTAGGGGACAGGGGGGGCTTGGCCAAAAACATTCAGTACTTC